This is a list of T cell receptor beta chains from one sample in a study of T cells in Graves' hyperthyroidism and ophthalmopathy. TCRdb recomputed calls from the multiplex PCR reads with MiXCR, one row per CDR3 protein. Of 500,000 to 750,000 distinct CDR3 sequences listed, around 16% were seen once; the top ten hold roughly 7.3%. The sample consisted of blood. Receptors originate from a woman aged 25 to 45 with Graves' hyperthyroidism. Each CDR3 is given with its conserved first and last residue. A D gene is named only where the DNA matches it firmly. The size of a clone is reported for some rows only, either as once, few or many, or as a class for expanded clones.

V gene	J gene	clone size	D gene	CDR3 protein	CDR3 DNA
TRBV7-2	TRBJ2-2	many	NA	CASSLGQGRGDTGELFF	TGTGCCAGCAGCTTAGGGCAGGGCAGGGGTGACACCGGGGAGCTGTTTTTT
TRBV5-8	TRBJ1-1	few	NA	CASSSQGRGTEAFF	TGTGCCAGCAGCTCCCAGGGCAGGGGCACTGAAGCTTTCTTT
TRBV9	TRBJ1-4	NA	TRBD1	CASSEGTGPLFF	TGTGCCAGCAGCGAGGGGACAGGCCCACTGTTTTTT
TRBV18	TRBJ2-6	few	NA	CASSVTRDGANVLTF	TGTGCCAGCTCAGTTACTAGGGATGGGGCCAACGTCCTGACTTTC
TRBV6-2/TRBV6-3	TRBJ2-3	few	TRBD1	CASSRTGITDTQYF	TGTGCCAGCAGTCGGACAGGGATCACAGATACGCAGTATTTT
TRBV12-3/TRBV12-4	TRBJ1-2	many	TRBD1	CASRLDRERDGYTF	TGTGCCAGCAGGCTTGACAGGGAACGGGATGGCTACACCTTC
TRBV7-9	TRBJ2-7	many	TRBD2	CASSPPSTSSEQYF	TGTGCCAGCAGCCCTCCCTCGACTAGCTCCGAGCAGTACTTC
TRBV20-1	TRBJ2-7	many	NA	CSARGSLGTPAYEQYF	TGCAGTGCTCGAGGGTCCTTGGGCACTCCCGCTTACGAGCAGTACTTC
TRBV6-1	TRBJ2-7	NA	NA	CASSGTGHSYEQYF	TGTGCCAGCAGTGGCACTGGCCACTCCTACGAGCAGTACTTC
TRBV20-1	TRBJ2-1	few	NA	CSARWRDRPDNEQFF	TGCAGTGCTAGATGGAGGGACAGACCCGACAATGAGCAGTTCTTC
TRBV5-6	TRBJ2-1	few	TRBD2	CASSLLREGNYYNEQFF	TGTGCCAGCAGCTTATTGCGGGAGGGCAATTACTACAATGAGCAGTTCTTC
TRBV12-3/TRBV12-4	TRBJ1-6	many	TRBD1	CASSSQGESNSPLHF	TGTGCCAGCAGTTCCCAGGGGGAAAGTAATTCACCCCTCCACTTT
TRBV6-2/TRBV6-3	TRBJ2-7	many	NA	CASSYPTYEQYF	TGTGCCAGCAGTTACCCTACCTACGAGCAGTACTTC
TRBV19	TRBJ1-5	NA	NA	CASSMGPRDIYQPQHF	TGTGCCAGTAGTATGGGGCCCCGGGACATCTACCAGCCCCAGCATTTT
TRBV19	TRBJ1-5	NA	TRBD1	CASRQTGGNQPQHF	TGTGCCAGTAGACAGACAGGGGGTAATCAGCCCCAGCATTTT
TRBV11-2	TRBJ1-2	many	NA	CASSWGSGSNYGYTF	TGTGCCAGCAGTTGGGGCAGCGGATCTAACTATGGCTACACCTTC
TRBV12-3/TRBV12-4	TRBJ2-1	NA	TRBD1	CASAGGIGQFF	TGTGCCAGCGCAGGGGGAATAGGGCAGTTCTTC
TRBV6-5	TRBJ2-7	many	TRBD1	CASSFSQGQGSYEQYF	TGTGCCAGCAGTTTCTCCCAGGGACAGGGATCCTACGAGCAGTACTTC
TRBV6-1	TRBJ1-6	NA	TRBD1	CASSPPTGQGSLHF	TGTGCCAGCAGTCCCCCCACAGGACAGGGTTCCCTCCACTTT
TRBV18	TRBJ1-2	NA	TRBD1	CASSTQQGAHYGYTF	TGTGCCAGCTCAACGCAACAGGGGGCACACTATGGCTACACCTTC
TRBV6-1	TRBJ2-1	many	NA	CASSPRHSSSYNEQFF	TGTGCCAGCAGTCCACGACATTCGAGCTCCTACAATGAGCAGTTCTTC
TRBV11-1	TRBJ2-7	many	NA	CASSFQQGSTYEQYF	TGTGCCAGCAGCTTTCAACAGGGTAGCACCTACGAGCAGTACTTC
TRBV24-1	TRBJ2-1	many	TRBD2	CATSDLWTSGRYNEQFF	TGTGCCACCAGTGATCTCTGGACTAGCGGGAGGTACAATGAGCAGTTCTTC
TRBV4-1	TRBJ1-1	NA	NA	CASSQDPGGVTEAFF	TGCGCCAGCAGCCAAGACCCGGGGGGGGTCACTGAAGCTTTCTTT
TRBV5-8	TRBJ2-7	many	NA	CASSLEPTYEQYF	TGTGCCAGCAGCTTGGAGCCTACCTACGAGCAGTACTTC
TRBV11-1	TRBJ2-1	many	TRBD1	CASSRRQGGQYEQFF	TGTGCCAGCAGCCGTAGACAGGGTGGTCAATATGAGCAGTTCTTC
TRBV20-1	TRBJ2-1	many	NA	CSASGRVRAIDNEQFF	TGCAGTGCTAGCGGTCGAGTCAGGGCAATCGACAATGAGCAGTTCTTC
TRBV20-1	TRBJ1-6	many	NA	CSASPGGLGGSPLHF	TGCAGTGCTAGCCCCGGGGGTTTGGGGGGTTCACCCCTCCACTTT
TRBV29-1	TRBJ2-7	many	TRBD1	CSARTGSSYEQYF	TGCAGCGCTAGGACAGGGAGCTCCTACGAGCAGTACTTC
TRBV19	TRBJ2-1	few	NA	CASSISRDTLRFF	TGTGCCAGTAGTATTAGCAGGGACACCCTTCGGTTCTTC
TRBV10-1	TRBJ1-5	NA	NA	CAVGDEIGNQPQHF	TGCGCCGTGGGGGATGAGATCGGCAATCAGCCCCAGCATTTT
TRBV28	TRBJ2-7	many	NA	CASSSRGRNYEQYF	TGTGCCAGCAGTTCAAGGGGCCGCAACTACGAGCAGTACTTC
TRBV29-1	TRBJ1-2	few	NA	CSSRTGLYGYTF	TGCAGCTCCCGAACAGGGCTCTATGGCTACACCTTC
TRBV20-1	TRBJ2-1	few	NA	CSAPRLVRSYNEQFF	TGCAGTGCGCCCCGACTAGTACGCTCCTACAATGAGCAGTTCTTC
TRBV4-1	TRBJ1-5	NA	NA	CASSQEQVLTSNQPQHF	TGCGCCAGCAGCCAAGAACAGGTCCTAACGAGCAATCAGCCCCAGCATTTT
TRBV14	TRBJ2-1	many	NA	CASSRMGPGRYNEQFF	TGTGCCAGCAGCCGTATGGGGCCGGGGCGATACAATGAGCAGTTCTTC
TRBV5-5	TRBJ1-5	few	TRBD1	CASSAGTGAGYSNQPQHF	TGTGCCAGCAGCGCGGGGACAGGGGCTGGGTATAGCAATCAGCCCCAGCATTTT
TRBV7-2	TRBJ2-7	many	NA	CASSLAGRDVYEQYF	TGTGCCAGCAGCTTAGCCGGGCGGGACGTCTACGAGCAGTACTTC
TRBV27	TRBJ2-1	many	TRBD2	CASSSRTSGSPYNEQFF	TGTGCCAGCAGTTCGCGGACTAGCGGGAGCCCCTACAATGAGCAGTTCTTC
TRBV19	TRBJ1-1	NA	NA	CASSSNRKINTEAFF	TGTGCCAGTAGTTCGAACAGGAAGATAAACACTGAAGCTTTCTTT
TRBV12-3/TRBV12-4	TRBJ1-6	many	TRBD1	CASSLPGTGFSPLHF	TGTGCCAGCAGTTTGCCCGGGACAGGGTTTTCACCCCTCCACTTT
TRBV20-1	TRBJ2-5	many	TRBD2	CSARGSGYQETQYF	TGCAGTGCTAGGGGTAGCGGGTACCAAGAGACCCAGTACTTC
TRBV15	TRBJ2-1	many	TRBD2	CATSPWGLAGAGHYNEQFF	TGTGCCACCAGTCCCTGGGGACTAGCGGGAGCCGGGCATTATAATGAGCAGTTCTTC
TRBV7-9	TRBJ1-4	NA	NA	CASGTAYEKLFF	TGTGCCAGCGGAACTGCCTATGAAAAACTGTTTTTT
TRBV10-3	TRBJ1-1	NA	TRBD1	CAIRAGTGGAGTEAFF	TGTGCCATCAGGGCTGGGACAGGGGGCGCGGGAACTGAAGCTTTCTTT
TRBV12-3/TRBV12-4	TRBJ2-3	many	TRBD1	CASRPGTGFGQTDTQYF	TGTGCCAGCAGACCCGGGACAGGTTTTGGTCAGACAGATACGCAGTATTTT
TRBV19	TRBJ1-4	NA	NA	CASSARHRGIKLEKLFF	TGTGCCAGTAGTGCTCGTCACCGGGGGATCAAATTAGAAAAACTGTTTTTT